This TCR beta chain came from a study of CD8+CD57+ T cells in acquired aplastic anemia. It was patients with CD8+CD57+ cell expansion by flow cytometry who were chosen for sequencing. Every patient had severe acquired aplastic anemia. Each patient gave a blood sample that was collected before any therapy had been received. Genomic DNA templated the TCR beta VDJ and CDR3 profiling. TCRdb processed the reads anew with MiXCR; each CDR3 protein has one entry. The sample consists of under 200,000 distinct CDR3 sequences, around 50% of them appearing once. This CDR3 comprises 16 residues. The V gene's germline CDR1 is LNHNV and CDR2 YYDKDF (reference sequence). Trimming removed 0 bases at V and 2 bases at J, with 12 bases between.

The receptor's source is a human donor with aplastic anemia. The sequencing input was sorted CD4+, CD8+, or CD8+CD57+ T cells (not recorded which) from PBMCs. The chain combines TRBV15 with TRBJ2-3; D uncertain. CDR3 in amino acids: CATSRDPDGNTDTQYF. CDR3 nucleotides: TGTGCCACCAGCAGAGATCCGGACGGAAACACAGATACGCAGTATTTT. The whole variable domain, filled in from reference TRBV15 and TRBJ2-3, reads DAMVIQNPRYQVTQFGKPVTLSCSQTLNHNVMYWYQQKSSQAPKLLFHYYDKDFNNEADTPDNFQSRRPNTSFCFLDIRSPGLGDTAMYLCATSRDPDGNTDTQYFGPGTRLTVL.